Listed here are 19 T cell receptor beta chains from one sample, sequenced in a study of T-cell reconstitution after alpha-beta-depleted transplantation in children. Unique molecular identifiers tagged the TCRbeta library. TCRdb re-analysed the PCR reads in MiXCR, keeping a single row per CDR3 protein. The repertoire consists of roughly 100,000 distinct CDR3 sequences, with 7% to 9% occurring once and the leading ten covering about 7%. The sequencing used PBMCs from the stem cell graft donor, collected from the stem cell graft. These receptors all come from a human donor who donated a stem cell graft to a child with congenital amegakaryocytic thrombocytopenia.

Comment on this clonotype: One end of the junction fails to match germline, which may point to a read error. This chain connects TRBV12-3 or TRBV12-4 to TRBJ2-3; 8 bases agree with TRBD2. The CDR3 length is 16 residues. The CDR3 nucleotides are TGTGCCTTCTCCTACCCAATAGCGGGGTTGGGAGATACGCACTATTTT. This codes for CAFSYPIAGLGDTHYF.

To note about this clonotype: A much more abundant neighbour one base away suggests this may be a read error. The chain uses TRBV30 and TRBJ2-5, with TRBD1 identical over 7 bases. The CDR3 is made up of 13 amino acids. The V and J ends lost 5 bases and 1 base, in that order; junction bases with no gene match: 4. Germline assignment: CDR1 GTSNPN and CDR2 SVGIG (reference sequence). Here the CDR3 DNA reads TGTGCCTGGGGGCGGACAGGCCAAGAGACCCAGTACTTC. It codes for CAWGRTGQETQYF.

This clonotype was seen ten or more times. This rearrangement joins TRBV5-5 to TRBJ2-1, with D unresolved. This CDR3 region has 13 residues. Germline lookup yields CDR1 SGHKS and CDR2 YYEKEE (reference sequence). The germline V and J ends were trimmed by 0 bases and 5 bases, with 6 bases remaining between them. CDR3 sequence: CASSLVVHNEQFF. CDR3 bases: TGTGCCAGCAGCTTGGTAGTCCACAATGAGCAGTTCTTC.

V gene TRBV2 combines with J gene TRBJ2-5, with 13 bases that match TRBD2. The V segment lost 6 bases and the J segment 0 bases; nucleotides outside the gene matches: 7. Per germline, CDR1 SNHLY and CDR2 FYNNEI. CDR3 size: 17 residues. The CDR3 protein is CASSPGGTSGNQETQYF. The CDR3 nucleotides read TGTGCCAGCAGCCCAGGGGGGACTAGCGGGAACCAAGAGACCCAGTACTTC.

This clonotype has ten or more counts. The chain has TRBV7-2 and TRBJ2-7, with D possibly being TRBD1 (6 bases). CDR3 length: 15 amino acids. The V gene lost 6 bases and the J gene lost 0 bases, with 15 bases spanning the gap. The V gene's germline CDR1 is SGHTA and CDR2 FQGNSA. The CDR3 loop is CASSPQGIFSYEQYF. DNA of the CDR3: TGTGCCAGCAGTCCGCAGGGGATTTTCTCCTACGAGCAGTACTTC.

This clonotype was recorded at least ten times. The V call is TRBV3-1, the J call TRBJ2-3; 7 bases are a match to TRBD1. This CDR3 has 15 residues. J gave up 0 bases and V 4 bases, and 4 bases lay outside the gene matches. Germline loops: CDR1 LGHDT, CDR2 YNNKEL (reference sequence). CDR3 sequence: CASSPTTGSTDTQYF. The CDR3, as DNA: TGTGCCAGCAGCCCCACGACAGGGAGCACAGATACGCAGTATTTT.

This clonotype was seen at least ten times. The V and J genes are TRBV5-1 and TRBJ1-1; a weak D match, TRBD1 (5 bases). The germline V and J ends were trimmed by 1 base and 8 bases, with 15 bases remaining between them. From germline, CDR1 is SGHRS and CDR2 YFSETQ. The CDR3 totals 14 residues. The CDR3 nucleotides are TGCGCCAGCAGCTTGACAGGCACGGTGGAGGAAGCTTTCTTT. It yields the protein CASSLTGTVEEAFF.

This clonotype was seen repeatedly, ten times or more. The chain employs TRBV5-1 and TRBJ2-5; possibly TRBD1 for D (5 bases). V was shortened by 5 bases and J by 2 bases, with 19 bases between the two germline ends. The CDR3 has 16 residues. Germline V gene data show CDR1 as SGHRS and CDR2 as YFSETQ. The CDR3 spells CASSHSHDSPQETQYF. CDR3 bases: TGCGCCAGCAGTCATTCTCACGACAGCCCACAAGAGACCCAGTACTTC. Together with reference TRBV5-1 and TRBJ2-5, the CDR3 gives the full variable domain: KAGVTQTPRYLIKTRGQQVTLSCSPISGHRSVSWYQQTPGQGLQFLFEYFSETQRNKGNFPGRFSGRQFSNSRSEMNVSTLELGDSALYLCASSHSHDSPQETQYFGPGTRLLVL.

This clonotype was counted ten times or more. V gene TRBV7-9 combines with J gene TRBJ1-1; 8 bases map to TRBD1. With V trimmed by 4 bases and J by 8 bases, 0 bases remained unmatched. Germline loops: CDR1 SEHNR, CDR2 FQNEAQ (reference sequence). The CDR3 has 11 residues. The CDR3 reads CASSWTGEAFF. The CDR3 DNA reads as TGTGCCAGCAGCTGGACAGGGGAAGCTTTCTTT.

This clonotype showed up many times. The chain is built from TRBV20-1 and TRBJ2-2; perhaps TRBD1 as D (6 bases). Per germline, CDR1 DFQATT and CDR2 SNEGSKA (reference sequence). V lost 3 bases to trimming and J lost 0 bases, with 17 bases between them. The CDR3 extends over 17 amino acids. The CDR3 region has the DNA TGCAGTGCTAGGGTTCTAACAGGGACCTCGAACACCGGGGAGCTGTTTTTT. This encodes CSARVLTGTSNTGELFF.

This clonotype came up many times. CDR3 in amino acids: CASSLSRRNYGYTF. As DNA, the CDR3 is TGTGCCAGCAGTTTAAGCCGTCGGAACTATGGCTACACCTTC. The chain is built from TRBV27 and TRBJ1-2; no firm D call. Germline V CDR1 and CDR2: MNHEY, SMNVEV (reference sequence). The germline V and J ends were trimmed by 2 bases and 2 bases, with 9 bases remaining between them. The CDR3 has 14 residues.

This clonotype rates as medium-sized. V and J are TRBV29-1 and TRBJ2-7; 8 bases fit TRBD2. Germline-derived CDR1 and CDR2 are SQVTM and ANQGSEA. With V trimmed by 1 base and J by 7 bases, 15 bases remained unmatched. There are 16 residues in the CDR3. CDR3: CSVEVDGKRGFGEQYF. The CDR3 region has the DNA TGCAGCGTTGAAGTAGATGGAAAGCGGGGGTTCGGGGAGCAGTACTTC.

V gene TRBV3-1 combines with J gene TRBJ2-1; D is ambiguous. The germline V gene encodes CDR1 LGHDT and CDR2 YNNKEL (reference sequence). The CDR3 extends over 17 amino acids. Trimming removed 4 bases at V and 1 base at J, with 17 bases between. CDR3 residues: CASSRTRSQWSYNEQFF. CDR3 sequence (DNA): TGTGCCAGCAGCCGCACCCGTTCCCAGTGGTCCTACAATGAGCAGTTCTTC.

This clonotype has just one count. This may be a read error: a much more frequent sequence differs by one nucleotide. This CDR3 is CASSLGRGRNEQFF. The CDR3, as DNA: TGTGCCAGCAGCTTAGGTCGGGGCAGAAATGAGCAGTTCTTC. The chain recombines TRBV11-3 with TRBJ2-1, with D perhaps assigned TRBD1 or TRBD2 (5 bases each). The CDR3 is 14 amino acids. Germline CDR1 SGHNT, CDR2 YENEEA. V lost 1 base, J lost 7 bases, and 11 bases lay in between.

The rearrangement joins TRBV7-8 to TRBJ2-1; 12 bases line up with TRBD2. The CDR3 is 16 residues long. The V gene's germline CDR1 is SGHVS and CDR2 FQNEAQ. Unmatched junction bases numbered 6, after V lost 5 bases and J lost 4 bases. Here the CDR3 DNA reads TGTGCCAGCAGCGCTCTAGCGGGAGGGATATACAATGAGCAGTTCTTC. Its protein is CASSALAGGIYNEQFF.

This clonotype was seen repeatedly, ten times or more. The chain links TRBV12-3 or TRBV12-4 to TRBJ1-5; unclear D gene. Trimming removed 3 bases from V and 1 base from J, with 10 bases in between. CDR3 length equals 15 residues. CDR3 amino acids: CASSFYTSSNQPQHF. CDR3 bases: TGTGCCAGCAGTTTCTACACCTCCAGCAATCAGCCCCAGCATTTT.

At least ten counts were recorded for this clonotype. The chain couples TRBV20-1 to TRBJ2-7; possibly TRBD1 for D (5 bases). The CDR3 is 14 amino acids. CDR1 is DFQATT and CDR2 is SNEGSKA in the germline V gene (reference sequence). Trimming took off 0 bases at V and 3 bases at J, with 12 bases between the two ends. CDR3 sequence: CSAREGRALYEQYF. Written as DNA, the CDR3 is TGCAGTGCTAGAGAGGGCAGGGCTCTCTACGAGCAGTACTTC.

Comments on this clonotype: With a much larger clone just one base away, this may be a read error. This chain connects TRBV7-9 to TRBJ1-2, with a weak D call TRBD1 (5 bases). The CDR3 loop spans 16 amino acids. Germline V gives CDR1 SEHNR, CDR2 FQNEAQ (reference sequence). The DNA of the CDR3 is TGTGTCAGCAGCCACCCCCTGGGGCAGGGCCAAGCTGGCTACACCTTC. Translated, it gives CVSSHPLGQGQAGYTF.

This clonotype was counted ten times or more. The chain combines TRBV6-5 with TRBJ1-5; no reliable D call. V was clipped by 6 bases and J by 4 bases, with 16 bases between them. There are 15 residues in the CDR3. Germline CDR1 and CDR2: MNHEY and SVGAGI. CDR3: CASRQGKSGNQPQHF. The CDR3 DNA reads TGTGCCAGCAGGCAAGGGAAATCCGGGAATCAGCCCCAGCATTTT.